This passage covers 30 T cell receptor beta chains from one sample sequenced in a study of T cell repertoires in cytomegalovirus infection. TCRdb passed the reads through MiXCR, listing each CDR3 protein once. The table lists about 260,000 distinct CDR3 sequences, approximately 13% of them singletons. Sample: PBMCs. These receptor sequences come from a human donor in good health (CMV status not recorded). Some clones in this sample may be carry-over from other donors' samples.

The V call is TRBV19, the J call TRBJ1-2; 8 bases match TRBD1. The junction had 11 bases not matched to a gene; V was cut back by 0 bases and J by 11 bases. The CDR3 is 15 residues long. From germline, CDR1 is LNHDA and CDR2 SQIVND (reference sequence). For the CDR3, the DNA is TGTGCCAGTAGTATAGACCCCACCCGACAGGGGTCGTACACCTTC. This codes for CASSIDPTRQGSYTF.

There are many counts of this clonotype. The chain is built from TRBV6-2 or TRBV6-3 and TRBJ2-2; D uncertain. Trimming pared 0 bases from V and 6 bases from J, leaving 8 bases between. Germline lookup yields CDR1 MNHEY and CDR2 SVGEGT. This CDR3 contains 14 residues. The CDR3 sequence: CASSYSIESGELFF. For the CDR3, the DNA is TGTGCCAGCAGTTACTCGATTGAGTCCGGGGAGCTGTTTTTT.

This rearrangement joins TRBV3-1 to TRBJ1-5; perhaps TRBD1 as D (6 bases). Between the trimmed V and J ends, which lost 0 bases and 0 bases, there was a span of 12 bases. The CDR3 length is 17 residues. Germline V gene sequence: CDR1 LGHDT, CDR2 YNNKEL (reference sequence). The CDR3 nucleotides are TGTGCCAGCAGCCAAGATGGGGGGGCGTATAGCAATCAGCCCCAGCATTTT. The encoded protein is CASSQDGGAYSNQPQHF. The complete variable domain, with remaining parts taken from reference TRBV3-1 and TRBJ1-5, reads DTAVSQTPKYLVTQMGNDKSIKCEQNLGHDTMYWYKQDSKKFLKIMFSYNNKELIINETVPNRFSPKSPDKAHLNLHINSLELGDSAVYFCASSQDGGAYSNQPQHFGDGTRLSIL.

This clonotype was detected ten times or more. The chain employs TRBV6-6 and TRBJ1-6; maybe TRBD1 (6 bases). V was shortened by 2 bases and J by 6 bases, with 11 bases between the two germline ends. Germline loops: CDR1 MNHNY, CDR2 SVGAGI (reference sequence). This CDR3 comprises 15 residues. The CDR3 region is CASSYDARGNSPLHF. As DNA, the CDR3 is TGTGCCAGCAGTTACGATGCCAGGGGTAATTCACCCCTCCACTTT.

V gene TRBV15 combines with J gene TRBJ1-2, with 7 bases matching TRBD1. Germline trimming cut 5 bases from V and 7 bases from J; bases unmatched to any gene: 16. Germline CDR1 LNHNV, CDR2 YYDKDF (reference sequence). The CDR3 runs 16 residues. In DNA form, the CDR3 reads TGTGCCACCAGCCGCCGAGGGGACAGTGCATGGGGTGGCTACACCTTC. As protein: CATSRRGDSAWGGYTF.

The rearrangement links TRBV7-6 to TRBJ1-1; D is ambiguous. The CDR3 runs to 12 residues. Looked up from germline, CDR1 is SGHVS and CDR2 is FNYEAQ. The V and J ends lost 4 bases and 5 bases respectively, with 8 bases between them. CDR3 sequence: CASSSSGTEAFF. CDR3 DNA: TGTGCCAGCAGCTCGTCAGGAACTGAAGCTTTCTTT.

In this sample, this clonotype turned up many times. This rearrangement joins TRBV7-3 to TRBJ2-5; 9 bases map to TRBD1. V gave up 0 bases and J gave up 5 bases; unmatched junction bases: 7. The germline V gene has CDR1 SGHTA and CDR2 FQGTGA. This CDR3 has 16 residues. The CDR3 region is CASSLTVDRGRETQYF. CDR3 DNA: TGTGCCAGCAGCTTAACCGTGGACAGGGGTCGGGAGACCCAGTACTTC.

The chain carries TRBV27 and TRBJ2-6; D is undetermined. Germline CDR1 reads MNHEY; CDR2 reads SMNVEV (reference sequence). CDR3 length: 13 residues. Trimming removed 3 bases from V and 5 bases from J, with 5 bases in between. DNA for the CDR3: TGTGCCAGCAGTTTGACGTGGGCCAACGTCCTGACTTTC. This codes for CASSLTWANVLTF.

Ten or more counts support this clonotype. This chain uses TRBV7-2 with TRBJ2-7; TRBD2 aligns across 9 bases. Trimming took 6 bases from V and 5 from J; bases not matched to a gene: 5. CDR3 length: 13 residues. Germline assignment: CDR1 SGHTA and CDR2 FQGNSA. The CDR3 sequence: CASSLAGSHEQYF. In DNA, the CDR3 is TGTGCCAGCAGTCTAGCGGGGAGCCACGAGCAGTACTTC.

This clonotype was counted ten times or more. The chain couples TRBV7-2 to TRBJ1-2, with TRBD1 as a possible D gene (5 bases). Trimming stripped 1 base from V and 8 bases from J, with 11 bases between. The germline V gene encodes CDR1 SGHTA and CDR2 FQGNSA. The CDR3 length is 13 residues. The CDR3 DNA is TGTGCCAGCAGCTTAGAAGGGACTCGGGGCTACACCTTC. Protein product: CASSLEGTRGYTF.

This clonotype was seen many times. This chain links TRBV20-1 with TRBJ2-7, with 8 bases matching TRBD1. The CDR3 is 12 amino acids. Germline-derived CDR1 and CDR2 are DFQATT and SNEGSKA (reference sequence). V lost 3 bases to trimming and J lost 4 bases; unmatched junction nucleotides: 2. CDR3 coding DNA: TGCAGTGCTAGGGACAGGGAATACGAGCAGTACTTC. Translated, it gives CSARDREYEQYF.

This rearrangement joins TRBV6-5 to TRBJ1-3; D perhaps matches TRBD1 (6 bases). This CDR3 region has 14 residues. V shed 0 bases and J shed 9 bases, with 12 bases lying between them. The V gene's germline CDR1 is MNHEY and CDR2 SVGAGI. In DNA, the CDR3 is TGTGCCAGCAGTTACTCCCTGTCGGGGGCCACCATATATTTT. Its translation: CASSYSLSGATIYF.

The CDR3 DNA reads TGTGCCAGTAGTATAGAATGGGGAAACACTGAAGCTTTCTTT. Its protein product is CASSIEWGNTEAFF. The chain carries TRBV19 and TRBJ1-1; D unresolved. This CDR3 region has 14 residues. Germline values: CDR1 LNHDA, CDR2 SQIVND (reference sequence). The V gene lost 0 bases and the J gene lost 2 bases, with 7 bases spanning the gap. Combining the CDR3 with reference TRBV19 and TRBJ1-1 gives the whole variable domain DGGITQSPKYLFRKEGQNVTLSCEQNLNHDAMYWYRQDPGQGLRLIYYSQIVNDFQKGDIAEGYSVSREKKESFPLTVTSAQKNPTAFYLCASSIEWGNTEAFFGQGTRLTVV.

The chain links TRBV20-1 to TRBJ2-1; D is unresolved. CDR3 length equals 14 residues. Per germline, CDR1 DFQATT and CDR2 SNEGSKA (reference sequence). V dropped 6 bases and J dropped 0 bases, with 12 bases sitting between them. The CDR3 spells CSASTPSSYNEQFF. CDR3 nucleotides: TGCAGTGCCTCGACCCCGAGCTCCTACAATGAGCAGTTCTTC.

This clonotype came up many times. The gene calls are TRBV7-9 and TRBJ2-6, with TRBD1 matching 8 bases. The CDR3 is made up of 20 amino acids. The V gene end was trimmed by 5 bases and the J gene end by 0 bases; junction bases not matched to a gene: 15. Per the germline V gene, CDR1 is SEHNR and CDR2 is FQNEAQ (reference sequence). The CDR3 DNA sequence: TGTGCCAGCAGCCCTAACAGGAACTGGGACAGGCCCTCTGGGGCCAACGTCCTGACTTTC. Its protein is CASSPNRNWDRPSGANVLTF.

This clonotype was seen only a few times. The chain links TRBV7-6 to TRBJ1-1; TRBD1 matches at 7 bases. This CDR3 is 16 amino acids long. CDR1 is SGHVS, CDR2 FNYEAQ, per germline. V lost 5 bases and J lost 3; bases outside the gene matches: 12. CDR3 nucleotide sequence: TGTGCCAGCAGCAACGACAGGGCCCAAGGGGACACTGAAGCTTTCTTT. This sequence encodes CASSNDRAQGDTEAFF.

This clonotype showed up many times. The DNA of the CDR3 is TGTGCCAGTAGTATGGGAGATTATAGCAATCAGCCCCAGCATTTT. Its translation: CASSMGDYSNQPQHF. The chain carries TRBV19 and TRBJ1-5; D is unresolved. Germline-derived CDR1 and CDR2 are LNHDA and SQIVND (reference sequence). The V and J ends lost 3 bases and 0 bases respectively, with 9 bases between them. CDR3 length equals 15 residues.

This clonotype appeared once. The V and J genes are TRBV7-3 and TRBJ2-1; possibly TRBD1 or TRBD2 for D (5 bases each). Germline V gene data show CDR1 as SGHTA and CDR2 as FQGTGA. This CDR3 is 17 amino acids long. V was cut by 4 bases and J by 6 bases, with 22 bases left in between. DNA for the CDR3: TGTGCCAGCAGCTCAATTGGGGGAGCGGTGGGCTCCAATGAGCAGTTCTTC. This codes for CASSSIGGAVGSNEQFF.

The rearrangement joins TRBV4-1 to TRBJ2-6, with 7 bases lining up with TRBD1. From germline, CDR1 is MGHRA and CDR2 YSYEKL. The V gene end was trimmed by 1 base and the J gene end by 0 bases; junction bases not matched to a gene: 9. CDR3 length equals 19 residues. The CDR3: CASSQVLGQVISGANVLTF. In DNA form, the CDR3 reads TGCGCCAGCAGCCAAGTATTAGGACAGGTAATCTCTGGGGCCAACGTCCTGACTTTC.

This chain links TRBV7-9 with TRBJ2-7, with D uncertain. The CDR3 is made up of 13 amino acids. V was trimmed by 5 bases and J by 5 bases, leaving 13 bases between them. Germline assignment: CDR1 SEHNR and CDR2 FQNEAQ (reference sequence). CDR3: CASSPRPGNEQYF. In DNA, the CDR3 is TGTGCCAGCAGCCCCCGACCTGGGAACGAGCAGTACTTC.

This clonotype came up a few times. The chain couples TRBV14 to TRBJ2-5, with D possibly matching TRBD2 (5 bases). The CDR3 contains 15 residues. V was clipped by 3 bases and J by 5 bases, with 16 bases between them. Germline CDR1 is SGHDN and CDR2 is FVKESK. The CDR3: CASSQRAPYPETQYF. As DNA, the CDR3 is TGTGCCAGCAGCCAGCGGGCACCATACCCGGAGACCCAGTACTTC. Complete variable domain (other parts from reference TRBV14 and TRBJ2-5): EAGVTQFPSHSVIEKGQTVTLRCDPISGHDNLYWYRRVMGKEIKFLLHFVKESKQDESGMPNNRFLAERTGGTYSTLKVQPAELEDSGVYFCASSQRAPYPETQYFGPGTRLLVL.

This clonotype was found many times. The rearrangement uses TRBV7-2 and TRBJ1-1; D may be TRBD1 (6 bases). This CDR3 is built from 13 residues. The germline V and J ends were trimmed by 5 bases and 1 base, with 8 bases remaining between them. Germline-derived CDR1 and CDR2 are SGHTA and FQGNSA. The CDR3 here is CASSKQGNTEAFF. The CDR3 nucleotides are TGTGCCAGCAGCAAACAGGGGAACACTGAAGCTTTCTTT.

This clonotype was counted many times. V gene TRBV7-3 combines with J gene TRBJ2-3, with 9 nucleotides matching TRBD2. This CDR3 contains 17 residues. The V gene end was trimmed by 5 bases and the J gene end by 4 bases; junction bases not matched to a gene: 13. The V gene's germline CDR1 is SGHTA and CDR2 FQGTGA. Here the CDR3 reads CASSPFLLRGGSDTQYF. The DNA of the CDR3 is TGTGCCAGCAGCCCCTTCCTTTTGCGGGGGGGGTCAGATACGCAGTATTTT.

The table lists this clonotype with a few counts. The CDR3 reads CASSLAPGNEQYF. The CDR3 nucleotides are TGTGCCAGCAGTTTAGCCCCTGGGAACGAGCAGTACTTC. V and J are TRBV28 and TRBJ2-7; D not resolved. The CDR3 is 13 amino acids. Looked up from germline, CDR1 is MDHEN and CDR2 is SYDVKM. Trimming took off 2 bases at V and 5 bases at J, with 10 bases between the two ends.

The sample holds many counts of this clonotype. The germline gene is not matched at one end of the junction; a read error may be the cause. V usage is TRBV7-2 and J usage is TRBJ1-2, with D unresolved. The CDR3 has 14 amino acids. Germline V gives CDR1 SGHTA, CDR2 FQGNSA. The CDR3 loop reads CASSIAGINYGYTF. The CDR3 nucleotides read TGTGCCAGCAGCATAGCCGGTATTAACTATGGCTACACCTTC.

V gene TRBV12-3 or TRBV12-4 combines with J gene TRBJ2-6; unclear D gene. Between the trimmed V and J ends, which lost 8 bases and 0 bases, there was a span of 8 bases. CDR3 length: 14 residues. CDR3 loop: CASDGPSGANVLTF. CDR3 DNA sequence: TGTGCCAGCGACGGCCCCTCTGGGGCCAACGTCCTGACTTTC.

This sequence joins TRBV10-3 and TRBJ1-1; weak D call: TRBD1 (5 bases). The ends were cut back, 4 bases at V and 1 base at J, with 10 bases in the middle. Per germline, CDR1 ENHRY and CDR2 SYGVKD. CDR3 length: 14 amino acids. Here the CDR3 DNA reads TGTGCCATCAGTGGAAGGGGTCAGAACACTGAAGCTTTCTTT. Residues: CAISGRGQNTEAFF.

The chain recombines TRBV6-2 or TRBV6-3 with TRBJ2-1, with D unclear. The CDR3 spans 12 residues. The V end was cut by 5 bases, the J end by 8 bases, with 10 bases between. Germline V gene data show CDR1 as MNHEY and CDR2 as SVGEGT. CDR3 region: CASSDSRDEQFF. DNA of the CDR3: TGTGCCAGCAGTGATTCTAGAGATGAGCAGTTCTTC.

The chain joins TRBV28 to TRBJ2-5; D unclear. The germline gives CDR1 MDHEN, CDR2 SYDVKM. CDR3 length: 15 residues. The ends were cut back, 7 bases at V and 5 bases at J, with 20 bases in the middle. The CDR3, as DNA: TGTGCCAGCACCTATTCCACCGTGGGGTGGGAGACCCAGTACTTC. This sequence encodes CASTYSTVGWETQYF.

This clonotype was observed a few times. The chain couples TRBV27 to TRBJ1-1; 7 nucleotides line up with TRBD1. Germline values: CDR1 MNHEY, CDR2 SMNVEV (reference sequence). The CDR3 is 17 residues long. The V segment lost 0 bases and the J segment 2 bases; nucleotides outside the gene matches: 9. CDR3 nucleotides: TGTGCCAGCAGTTTATCAACCGCAGGGGGGTATAACACTGAAGCTTTCTTT. It codes for CASSLSTAGGYNTEAFF.